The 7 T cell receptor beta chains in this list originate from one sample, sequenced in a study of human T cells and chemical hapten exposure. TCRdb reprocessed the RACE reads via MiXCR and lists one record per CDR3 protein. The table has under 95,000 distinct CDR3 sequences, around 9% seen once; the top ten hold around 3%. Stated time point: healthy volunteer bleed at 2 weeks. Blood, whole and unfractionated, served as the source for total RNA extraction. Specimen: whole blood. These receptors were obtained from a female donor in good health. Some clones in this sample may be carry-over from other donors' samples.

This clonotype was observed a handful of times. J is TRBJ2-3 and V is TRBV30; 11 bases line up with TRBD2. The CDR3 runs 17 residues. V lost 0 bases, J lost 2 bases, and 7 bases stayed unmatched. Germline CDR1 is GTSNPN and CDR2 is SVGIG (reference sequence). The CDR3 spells CAWSVPKLAGVTDTQYF. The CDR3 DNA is TGTGCCTGGAGTGTACCGAAACTAGCGGGAGTCACAGATACGCAGTATTTT.

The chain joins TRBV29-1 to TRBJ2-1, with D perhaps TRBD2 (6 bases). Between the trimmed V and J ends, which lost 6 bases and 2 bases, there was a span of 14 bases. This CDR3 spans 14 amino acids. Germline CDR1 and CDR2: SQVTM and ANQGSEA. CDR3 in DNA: TGCAGCGTAGCTTCAACTAGCACCTACAATGAGCAGTTCTTC. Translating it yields CSVASTSTYNEQFF.

The CDR3 is CATTGQGEADTQYF. Written as DNA, the CDR3 is TGTGCCACGACGGGACAGGGCGAAGCAGATACGCAGTATTTT. The genes are TRBV24-1 and TRBJ2-3; 9 bases line up with TRBD1. The CDR3 is made up of 14 amino acids. Trimming cost V 10 bases and J 4 bases; bases outside gene matches: 8. Germline CDR1 reads KGHDR; CDR2 reads SFDVKD.

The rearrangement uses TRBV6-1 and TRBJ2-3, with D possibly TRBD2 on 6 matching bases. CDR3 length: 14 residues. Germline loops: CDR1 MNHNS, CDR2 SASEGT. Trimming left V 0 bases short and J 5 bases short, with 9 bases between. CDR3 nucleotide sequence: TGTGCCAGCAGTGAAGCAGGAGGGATAGATACGCAGTATTTT. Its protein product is CASSEAGGIDTQYF.

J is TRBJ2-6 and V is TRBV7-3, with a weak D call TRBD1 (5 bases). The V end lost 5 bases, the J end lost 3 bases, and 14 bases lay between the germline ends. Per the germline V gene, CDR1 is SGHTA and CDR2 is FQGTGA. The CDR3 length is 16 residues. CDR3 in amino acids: CASSQPRALGANVLTF. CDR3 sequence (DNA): TGTGCCAGCAGCCAACCCAGGGCGCTTGGGGCCAACGTCCTGACTTTC. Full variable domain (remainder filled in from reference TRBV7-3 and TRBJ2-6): GAGVSQTPSNKVTEKGKYVELRCDPISGHTALYWYRQSLGQGPEFLIYFQGTGAADDSGLPNDRFFAVRPEGSVSTLKIQRTERGDSAVYLCASSQPRALGANVLTFGAGSRLTVL.

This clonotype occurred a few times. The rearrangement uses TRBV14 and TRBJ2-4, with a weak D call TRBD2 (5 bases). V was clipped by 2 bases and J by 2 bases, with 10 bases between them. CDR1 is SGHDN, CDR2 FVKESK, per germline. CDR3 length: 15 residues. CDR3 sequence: CASSQTRITKNIQYF. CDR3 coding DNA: TGTGCCAGCAGCCAAACTAGAATAACCAAAAACATTCAGTACTTC.

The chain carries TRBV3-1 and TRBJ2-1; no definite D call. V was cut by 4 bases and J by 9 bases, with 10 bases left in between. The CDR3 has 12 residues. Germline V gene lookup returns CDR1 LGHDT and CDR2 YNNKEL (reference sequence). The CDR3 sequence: CASSPRMGEQFF. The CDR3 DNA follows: TGTGCCAGCAGCCCTAGGATGGGTGAGCAGTTCTTC.